A single sample gave rise to the 5 T cell receptor beta chains below, sequenced in a study of cytomegalovirus exposure and HLA in healthy donors. The repertoire was sequenced with immunoSEQ multiplex PCR; TCRdb's copy has only in-frame clones and lacks some. The sample shows some 56,000 clones, around nine tenths of them seen only once. Material for sequencing was PBMCs. These receptors all come from a man aged 18 to 29 in good health and CMV-seronegative.

The chain joins TRBV6-1 to TRBJ2-3, with 10 nucleotides matching TRBD1. The germline CDR1 and CDR2 sequences are MNHNS and SASEGT. The CDR3 sequence is 18 residues long. The V segment lost 3 bases and the J segment 2 bases; nucleotides outside the gene matches: 11. DNA for the CDR3: TGTGCCAGCAGTGACCCTAGACAGGGGGCGGCCTCCACAGATACGCAGTATTTT. It codes for CASSDPRQGAASTDTQYF.

V is TRBV7-2 and J is TRBJ2-7, with 7 bases matching TRBD1. V lost 5 bases to trimming and J lost 10 bases; unmatched junction nucleotides: 11. This CDR3 contains 13 residues. Looked up from germline, CDR1 is SGHTA and CDR2 is FQGNSA. This CDR3 is CASSGSGQGVQYF. Here the CDR3 DNA reads TGTGCCAGCAGCGGGAGTGGGCAGGGGGTCCAGTACTTC.

The gene calls are TRBV12-5 and TRBJ1-5; 7 nucleotides match TRBD1. CDR1 is LGHNT, CDR2 FRNRAP, per germline. Trimming cost V 7 bases and J 4 bases; bases outside gene matches: 4. CDR3 length equals 13 residues. The CDR3 DNA reads as TGTGCTAGTGCCGCGGACAGGAATCAGCCCCAGCATTTT. This sequence encodes CASAADRNQPQHF.

The chain employs TRBV27 and TRBJ2-7; 7 bases map to TRBD2. CDR1 MNHEY and CDR2 SMNVEV come from the germline V gene (reference sequence). The CDR3 totals 16 residues. Trimming removed 5 bases from V and 2 bases from J; junction bases left unmatched: 12. The CDR3 DNA follows: TGTGCCAGCAGTAAACATACGGGGGGACCTACCTACGAGCAGTACTTC. Its protein product is CASSKHTGGPTYEQYF.

The chain carries TRBV6-5 and TRBJ2-5; D gene ambiguous. The CDR3 spans 13 residues. The germline V gene encodes CDR1 MNHEY and CDR2 SVGAGI. V was cut by 3 bases and J by 2 bases, with 7 bases left in between. The CDR3 sequence: CASSYGVQETQYF. The CDR3 DNA reads TGTGCCAGCAGTTATGGAGTACAAGAGACCCAGTACTTC.